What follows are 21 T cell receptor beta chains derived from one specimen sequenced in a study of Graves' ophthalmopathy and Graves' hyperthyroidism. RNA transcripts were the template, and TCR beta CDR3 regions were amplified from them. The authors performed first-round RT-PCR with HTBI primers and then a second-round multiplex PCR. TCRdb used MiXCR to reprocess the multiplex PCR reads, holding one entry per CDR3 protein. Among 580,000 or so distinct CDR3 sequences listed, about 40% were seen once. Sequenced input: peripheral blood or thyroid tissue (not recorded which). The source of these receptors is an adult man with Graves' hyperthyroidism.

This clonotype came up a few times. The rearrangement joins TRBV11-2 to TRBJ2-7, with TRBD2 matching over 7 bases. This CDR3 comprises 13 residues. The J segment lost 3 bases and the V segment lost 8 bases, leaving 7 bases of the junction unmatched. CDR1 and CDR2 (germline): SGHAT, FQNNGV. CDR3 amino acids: CASGRGKGYEQYF. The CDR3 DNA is TGTGCCAGCGGGAGGGGTAAAGGCTACGAGCAGTACTTC.

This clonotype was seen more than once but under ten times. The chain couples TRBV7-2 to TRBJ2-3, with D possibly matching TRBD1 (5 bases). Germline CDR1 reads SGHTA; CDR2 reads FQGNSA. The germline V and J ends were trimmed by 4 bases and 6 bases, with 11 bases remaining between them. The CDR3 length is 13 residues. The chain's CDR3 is CASSSSRDDTQYF. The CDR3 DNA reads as TGTGCCAGCAGCTCCAGCAGGGATGATACGCAGTATTTT.

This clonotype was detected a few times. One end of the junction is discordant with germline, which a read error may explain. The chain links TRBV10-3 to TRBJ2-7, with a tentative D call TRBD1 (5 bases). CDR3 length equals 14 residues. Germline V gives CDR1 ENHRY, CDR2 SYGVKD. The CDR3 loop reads CASSEPGNSYEQYF. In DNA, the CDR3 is TGTGCCAGCAGTGAGCCAGGGAACTCCTACGAGCAGTACTTC.

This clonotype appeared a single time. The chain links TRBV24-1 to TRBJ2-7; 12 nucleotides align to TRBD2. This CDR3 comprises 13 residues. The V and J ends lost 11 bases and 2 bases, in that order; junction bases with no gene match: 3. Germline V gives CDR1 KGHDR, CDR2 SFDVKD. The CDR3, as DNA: TGTGCCAGCCCTAGCGGGAGGGCCTACGAGCAGTACTTC. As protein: CASPSGRAYEQYF.

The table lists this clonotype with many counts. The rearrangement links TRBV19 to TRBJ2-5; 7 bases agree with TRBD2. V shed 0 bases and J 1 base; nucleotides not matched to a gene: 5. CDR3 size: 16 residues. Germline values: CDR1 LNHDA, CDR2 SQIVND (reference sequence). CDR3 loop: CASSIDRAGVQETQYF. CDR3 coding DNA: TGTGCCAGTAGTATAGATAGGGCGGGGGTCCAAGAGACCCAGTACTTC.

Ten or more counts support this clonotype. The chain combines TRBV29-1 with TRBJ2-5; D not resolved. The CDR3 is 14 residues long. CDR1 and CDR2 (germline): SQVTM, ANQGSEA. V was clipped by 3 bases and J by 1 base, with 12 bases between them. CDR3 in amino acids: CSVDSADTQETQYF. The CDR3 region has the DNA TGCAGCGTTGATTCGGCTGACACCCAAGAGACCCAGTACTTC.

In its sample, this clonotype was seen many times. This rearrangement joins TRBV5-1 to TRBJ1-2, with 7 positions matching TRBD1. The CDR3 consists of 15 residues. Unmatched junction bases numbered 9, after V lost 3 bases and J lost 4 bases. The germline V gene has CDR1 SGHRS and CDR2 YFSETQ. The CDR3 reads CASSSGQPAGYGYTF. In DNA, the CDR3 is TGCGCCAGCAGCTCGGGACAGCCCGCGGGCTATGGCTACACCTTC.

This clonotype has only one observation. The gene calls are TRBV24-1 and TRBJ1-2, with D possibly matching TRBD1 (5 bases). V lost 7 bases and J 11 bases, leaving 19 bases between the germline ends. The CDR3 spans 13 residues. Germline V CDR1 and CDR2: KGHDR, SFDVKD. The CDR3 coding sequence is TGTGCCACCAGCCACGGGGGGACTAGCGGGTACACCTTC. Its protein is CATSHGGTSGYTF.

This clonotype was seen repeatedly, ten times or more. Written as DNA, the CDR3 is TGTGCCAGCAGTGTGTCGTATAGCAATCAGCCCCAGCATTTT. This codes for CASSVSYSNQPQHF. The chain couples TRBV2 to TRBJ1-5; D is undetermined. CDR1 is SNHLY, CDR2 FYNNEI, per germline. The CDR3 totals 14 residues. The V and J ends lost 4 bases and 0 bases respectively, with 7 bases between them.

The DNA of the CDR3 is TGTGCCAGCTCAGCCGGGACTAGCAGCACAGATACGCAGTATTTT. This codes for CASSAGTSSTDTQYF. The chain recombines TRBV14 with TRBJ2-3; TRBD2 matches at 9 bases. The CDR3 totals 15 residues. Looked up from germline, CDR1 is SGHDN and CDR2 is FVKESK. With V trimmed by 8 bases and J by 0 bases, 6 bases remained unmatched.

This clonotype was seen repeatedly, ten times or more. The CDR3 region has the DNA TGTGCCACCAGTGAACCAGGGTTTTTTGAGACCCAGTACTTC. Its protein is CATSEPGFFETQYF. The chain carries TRBV24-1 and TRBJ2-5; D possibly corresponds to TRBD1 (5 bases). This CDR3 spans 14 amino acids. V was cut by 4 bases and J by 5 bases, with 13 bases left in between. The germline gives CDR1 KGHDR, CDR2 SFDVKD.

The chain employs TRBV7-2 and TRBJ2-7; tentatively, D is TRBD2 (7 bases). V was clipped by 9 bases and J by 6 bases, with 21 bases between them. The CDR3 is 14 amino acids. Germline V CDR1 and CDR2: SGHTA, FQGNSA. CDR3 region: CASSKLGGPGEQYF. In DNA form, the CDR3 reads TGTGCCAGTAGTAAACTCGGGGGGCCTGGCGAGCAGTACTTC. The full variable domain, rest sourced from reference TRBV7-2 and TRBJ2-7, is GAGVSQSPSNKVTEKGKDVELRCDPISGHTALYWYRQSLGQGLEFLIYFQGNSAPDKSGLPSDRFSAERTGGSVSTLTIQRTQQEDSAVYLCASSKLGGPGEQYFGPGTRLTVT.

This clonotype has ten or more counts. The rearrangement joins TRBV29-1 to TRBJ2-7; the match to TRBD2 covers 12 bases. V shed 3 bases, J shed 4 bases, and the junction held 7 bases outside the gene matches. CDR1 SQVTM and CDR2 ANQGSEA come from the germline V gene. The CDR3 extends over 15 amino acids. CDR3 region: CSVELAGGLGYEQYF. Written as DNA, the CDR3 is TGCAGCGTTGAGCTAGCGGGAGGGCTGGGATACGAGCAGTACTTC.

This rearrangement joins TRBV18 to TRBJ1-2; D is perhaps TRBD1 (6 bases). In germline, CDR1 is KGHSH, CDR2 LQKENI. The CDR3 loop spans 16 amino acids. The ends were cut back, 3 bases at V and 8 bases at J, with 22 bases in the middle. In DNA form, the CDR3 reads TGTGCCAGCTCACCTAACCGGGACAAAGGGCTAATCGGCTACACCTTC. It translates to CASSPNRDKGLIGYTF.

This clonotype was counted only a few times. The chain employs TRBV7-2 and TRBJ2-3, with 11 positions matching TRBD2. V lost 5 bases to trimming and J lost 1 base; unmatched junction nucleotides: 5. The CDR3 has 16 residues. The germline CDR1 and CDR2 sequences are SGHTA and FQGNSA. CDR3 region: CASSTRLAGRTDTQYF. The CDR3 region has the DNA TGTGCCAGCAGCACCCGACTAGCGGGGCGCACAGATACGCAGTATTTT.

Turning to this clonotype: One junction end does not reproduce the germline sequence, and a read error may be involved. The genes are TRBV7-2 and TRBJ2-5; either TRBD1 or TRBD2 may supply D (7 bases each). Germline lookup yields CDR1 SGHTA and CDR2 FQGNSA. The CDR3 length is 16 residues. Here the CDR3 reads CASSQWGGGNGENQYF. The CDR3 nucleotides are TGTGCCAGCAGCCAATGGGGAGGGGGCAATGGAGAGAACCAGTACTTC.

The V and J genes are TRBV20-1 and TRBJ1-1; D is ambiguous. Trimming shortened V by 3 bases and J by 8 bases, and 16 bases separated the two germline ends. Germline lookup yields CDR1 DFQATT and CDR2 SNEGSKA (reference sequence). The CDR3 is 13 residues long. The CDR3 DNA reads TGCAGTGCTAGTCGGCTACGGGGTCAGGAAGCTTTCTTT. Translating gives CSASRLRGQEAFF.

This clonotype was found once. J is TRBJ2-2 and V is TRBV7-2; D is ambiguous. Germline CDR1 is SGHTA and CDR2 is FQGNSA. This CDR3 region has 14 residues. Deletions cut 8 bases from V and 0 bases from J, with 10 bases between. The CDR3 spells CASSGYSNTGELFF. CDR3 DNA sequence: TGTGCCAGCTCCGGTTACTCGAACACCGGGGAGCTGTTTTTT.

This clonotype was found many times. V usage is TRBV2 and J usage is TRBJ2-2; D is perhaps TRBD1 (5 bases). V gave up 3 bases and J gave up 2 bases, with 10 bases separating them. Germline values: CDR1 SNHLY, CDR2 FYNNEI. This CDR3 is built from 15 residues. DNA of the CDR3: TGTGCCAGCAGTGAGGGGCAGACCAACACCGGGGAGCTGTTTTTT. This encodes CASSEGQTNTGELFF. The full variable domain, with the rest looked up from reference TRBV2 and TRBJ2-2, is EPEVTQTPSHQVTQMGQEVILRCVPISNHLYFYWYRQILGQKVEFLVSFYNNEISEKSEIFDDQFSVERPDGSNFTLKIRSTKLEDSAMYFCASSEGQTNTGELFFGEGSRLTVL.

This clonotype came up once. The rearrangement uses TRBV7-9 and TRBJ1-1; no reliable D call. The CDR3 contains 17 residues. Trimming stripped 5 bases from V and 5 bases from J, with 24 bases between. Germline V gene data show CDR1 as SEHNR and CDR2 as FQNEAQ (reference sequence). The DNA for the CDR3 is TGTGCCAGCAGCCCCCAAGTAGGGTTCGATATCGGGACTGAAGCTTTCTTT. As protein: CASSPQVGFDIGTEAFF.

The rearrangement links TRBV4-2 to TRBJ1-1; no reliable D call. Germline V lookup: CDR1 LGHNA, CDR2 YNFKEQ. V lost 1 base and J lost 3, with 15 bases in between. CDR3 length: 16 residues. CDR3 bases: TGTGCCAGCAGCCAAGTTCCCTCTGTGATGGACACTGAAGCTTTCTTT. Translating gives CASSQVPSVMDTEAFF.